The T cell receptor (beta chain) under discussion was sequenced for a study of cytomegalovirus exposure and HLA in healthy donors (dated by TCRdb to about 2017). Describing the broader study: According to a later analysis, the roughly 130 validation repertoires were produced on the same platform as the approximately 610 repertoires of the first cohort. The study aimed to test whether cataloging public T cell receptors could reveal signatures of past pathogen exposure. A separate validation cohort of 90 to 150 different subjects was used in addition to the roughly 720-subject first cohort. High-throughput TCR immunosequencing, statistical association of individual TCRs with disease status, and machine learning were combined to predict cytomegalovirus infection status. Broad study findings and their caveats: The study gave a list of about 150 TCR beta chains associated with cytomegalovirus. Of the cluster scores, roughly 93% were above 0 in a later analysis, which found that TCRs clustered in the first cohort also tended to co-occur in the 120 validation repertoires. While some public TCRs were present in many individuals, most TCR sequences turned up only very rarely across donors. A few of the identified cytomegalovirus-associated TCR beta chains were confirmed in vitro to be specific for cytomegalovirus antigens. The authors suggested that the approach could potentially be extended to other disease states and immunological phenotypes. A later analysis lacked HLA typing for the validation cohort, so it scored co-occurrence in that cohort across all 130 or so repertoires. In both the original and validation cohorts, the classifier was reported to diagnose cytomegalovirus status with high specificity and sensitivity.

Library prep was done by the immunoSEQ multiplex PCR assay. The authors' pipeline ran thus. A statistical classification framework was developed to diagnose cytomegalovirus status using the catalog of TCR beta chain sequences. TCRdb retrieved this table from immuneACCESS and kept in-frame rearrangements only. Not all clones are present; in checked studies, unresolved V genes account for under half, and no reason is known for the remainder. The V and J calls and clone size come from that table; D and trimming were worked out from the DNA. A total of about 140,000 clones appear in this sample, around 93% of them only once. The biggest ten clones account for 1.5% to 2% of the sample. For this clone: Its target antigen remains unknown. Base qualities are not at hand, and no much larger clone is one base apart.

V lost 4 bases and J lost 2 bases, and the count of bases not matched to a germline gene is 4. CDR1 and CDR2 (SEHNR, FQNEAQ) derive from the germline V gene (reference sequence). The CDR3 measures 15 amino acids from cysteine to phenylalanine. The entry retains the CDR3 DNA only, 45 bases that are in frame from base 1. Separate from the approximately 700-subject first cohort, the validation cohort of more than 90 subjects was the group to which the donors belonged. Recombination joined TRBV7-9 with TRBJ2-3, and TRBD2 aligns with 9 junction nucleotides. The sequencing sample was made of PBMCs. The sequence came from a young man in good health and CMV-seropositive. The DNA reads TGTGCCAGCAGCTCCCAGCGGGAGGCCACAGATACGCAGTATTTT. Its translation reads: CASSSQREATDTQYF.